The entry that follows covers one T cell receptor (beta chain) sequence. Its antigen is as yet unknown. Germline V gives CDR1 SQVTM, CDR2 ANQGSEA. The V gene lost 6 bases and the J gene lost 1 base, with 7 bases spanning the gap. CDR3 size: 11 residues. This sample was taken from a study of beta chain features in type 1 diabetes. TCRB transcripts that were expressed got sequenced, as all of the isolated RNA had been reverse transcribed. The protocol was immunoSEQ multiplex PCR, while the TCRdb copy is restricted to in-frame clones and leaves out a portion. The sample lists under 200,000 clones; 6.5% to 10% were seen once. Overall study results and limits: PCR might show a preference for shorter templates, equally across patients and controls. TCRB CDR3s were moderately but significantly shorter in Type 1 diabetes patients in all four CD4+ subsets.

The authors sorted CD4+ naive, central memory, regulatory and stem cell-like memory cells via CD45RO/CCR7/CD25/CD127/CD95/CD27. The chain links TRBV29-1 to TRBJ2-7; tentative D call: TRBD2 (5 bases). The TCR originated in a woman under 30 with type 1 diabetes. Sequenced input: central memory CD4+ T cells from blood. Written as DNA, the CDR3 is TGCAGCGTCCGCGGGTCCTACGAGCAGTACTTC. It translates to CSVRGSYEQYF.